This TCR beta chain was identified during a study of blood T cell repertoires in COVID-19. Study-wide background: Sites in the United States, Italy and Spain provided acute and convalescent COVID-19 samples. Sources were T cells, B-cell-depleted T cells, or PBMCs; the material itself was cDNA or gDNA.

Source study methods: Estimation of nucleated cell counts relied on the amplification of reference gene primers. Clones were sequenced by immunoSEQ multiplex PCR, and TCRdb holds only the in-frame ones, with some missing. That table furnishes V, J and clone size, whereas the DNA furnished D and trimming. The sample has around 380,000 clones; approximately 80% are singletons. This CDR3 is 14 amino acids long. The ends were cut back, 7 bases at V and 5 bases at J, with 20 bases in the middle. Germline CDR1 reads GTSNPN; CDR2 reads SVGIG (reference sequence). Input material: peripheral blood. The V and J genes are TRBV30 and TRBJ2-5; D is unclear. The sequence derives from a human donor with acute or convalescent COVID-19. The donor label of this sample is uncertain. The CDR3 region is CAYTNSRLRETQYF. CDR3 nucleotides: TGTGCCTATACGAACTCACGCTTACGGGAGACCCAGTACTTC.